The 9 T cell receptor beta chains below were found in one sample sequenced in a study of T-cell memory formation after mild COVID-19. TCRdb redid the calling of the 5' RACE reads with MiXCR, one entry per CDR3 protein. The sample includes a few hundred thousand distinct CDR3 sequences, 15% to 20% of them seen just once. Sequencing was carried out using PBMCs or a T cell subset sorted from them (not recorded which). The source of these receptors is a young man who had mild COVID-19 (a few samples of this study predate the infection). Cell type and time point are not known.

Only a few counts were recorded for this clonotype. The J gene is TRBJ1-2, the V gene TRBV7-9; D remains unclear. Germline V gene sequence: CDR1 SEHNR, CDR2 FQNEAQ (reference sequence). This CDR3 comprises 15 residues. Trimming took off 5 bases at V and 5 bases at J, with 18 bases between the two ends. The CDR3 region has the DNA TGTGCCAGCAGCCAAGGACCGGAGAGGGTATATGGCTACACCTTC. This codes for CASSQGPERVYGYTF.

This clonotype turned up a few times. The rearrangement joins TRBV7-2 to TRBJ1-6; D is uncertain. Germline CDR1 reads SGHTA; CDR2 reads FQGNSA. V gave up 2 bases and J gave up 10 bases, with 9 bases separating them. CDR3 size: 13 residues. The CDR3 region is CASSLYHDSPLHF. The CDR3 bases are TGTGCCAGCAGCTTATATCATGACTCACCCCTCCACTTT.

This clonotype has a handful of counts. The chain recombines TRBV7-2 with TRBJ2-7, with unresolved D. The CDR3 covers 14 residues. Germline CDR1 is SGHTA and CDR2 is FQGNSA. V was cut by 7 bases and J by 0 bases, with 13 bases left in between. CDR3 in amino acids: CASTPPGSSYEQYF. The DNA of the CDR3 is TGTGCCAGCACCCCCCCAGGCAGCTCCTACGAGCAGTACTTC.

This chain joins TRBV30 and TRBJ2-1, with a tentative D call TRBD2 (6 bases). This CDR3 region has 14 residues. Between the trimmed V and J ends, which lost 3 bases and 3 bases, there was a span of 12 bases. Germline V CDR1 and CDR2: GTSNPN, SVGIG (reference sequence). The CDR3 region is CAWSRLVDYNEQFF. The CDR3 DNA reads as TGTGCCTGGAGCCGACTAGTAGACTACAATGAGCAGTTCTTC. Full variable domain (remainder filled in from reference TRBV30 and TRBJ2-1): SQTIHQWPATLVQPVGSPLSLECTVEGTSNPNLYWYRQAAGRGLQLLFYSVGIGQISSEVPQNLSASRPQDRQFILSSKKLLLSDSGFYLCAWSRLVDYNEQFFGPGTRLTVL.

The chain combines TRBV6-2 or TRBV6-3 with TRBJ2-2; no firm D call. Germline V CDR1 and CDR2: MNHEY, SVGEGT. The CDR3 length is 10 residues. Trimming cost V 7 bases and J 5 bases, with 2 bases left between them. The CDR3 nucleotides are TGTGCCAGCAAGACCGGGGAGCTGTTTTTT. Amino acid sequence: CASKTGELFF.

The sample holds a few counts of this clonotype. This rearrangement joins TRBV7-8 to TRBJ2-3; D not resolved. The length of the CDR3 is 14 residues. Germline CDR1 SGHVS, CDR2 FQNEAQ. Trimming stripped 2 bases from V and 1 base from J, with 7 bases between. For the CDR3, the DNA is TGTGCCAGCAGCTTATGGTCTGGCACAGATACGCAGTATTTT. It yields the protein CASSLWSGTDTQYF.

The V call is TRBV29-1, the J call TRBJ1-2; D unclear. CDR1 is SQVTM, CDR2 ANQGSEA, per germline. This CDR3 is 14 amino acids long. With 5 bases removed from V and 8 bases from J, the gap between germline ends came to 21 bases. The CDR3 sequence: CSVLVDGFLKGYTF. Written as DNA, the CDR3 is TGCAGCGTTCTAGTGGACGGCTTCCTTAAAGGCTACACCTTC.

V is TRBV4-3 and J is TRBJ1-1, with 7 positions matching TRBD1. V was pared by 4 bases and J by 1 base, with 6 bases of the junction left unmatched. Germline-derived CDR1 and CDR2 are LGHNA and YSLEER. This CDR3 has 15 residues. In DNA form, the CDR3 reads TGCGCCAGCAGCCTCTCCGGGACAGAGAACACTGAAGCTTTCTTT. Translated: CASSLSGTENTEAFF.

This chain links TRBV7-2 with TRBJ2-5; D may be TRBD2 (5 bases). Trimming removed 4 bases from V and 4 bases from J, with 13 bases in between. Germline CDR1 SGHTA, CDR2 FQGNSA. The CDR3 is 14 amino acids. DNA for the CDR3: TGTGCCAGCAGCTCCAGCGGAAGAGGAGAGACCCAGTACTTC. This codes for CASSSSGRGETQYF.